The 30 T cell receptor beta chains given below trace back to one sample, sequenced in a study of blood T cell repertoires in COVID-19. Only in-frame clones appear in the TCRdb table, and some are missing; sequencing was by immunoSEQ multiplex PCR. The repertoire holds 70,000 to 85,000 clones, with about 83% as singletons. The sample taken for sequencing was peripheral blood. The origin of the receptors is a human donor in a cohort sampled during active COVID-19.

This chain uses TRBV19 with TRBJ2-7, with TRBD2 matching 8 bases. V shed 7 bases and J 5 bases; nucleotides not matched to a gene: 10. Germline CDR1 reads LNHDA; CDR2 reads SQIVND (reference sequence). The CDR3 length is 14 residues. Written as DNA, the CDR3 is TGTGCCAGTACCCAGCCGGGGGGGCCCCACGAGCAGTACTTC. Protein product: CASTQPGGPHEQYF.

This chain joins TRBV24-1 and TRBJ1-5, with 7 bases lining up with TRBD1. This CDR3 is built from 14 residues. The junction had 16 bases not matched to a gene; V was cut back by 10 bases and J by 11 bases. Germline values: CDR1 KGHDR, CDR2 SFDVKD. The CDR3 reads CATGETGTTGAQHF. Written as DNA, the CDR3 is TGTGCCACAGGGGAGACAGGGACAACGGGGGCCCAGCATTTT.

CDR3 sequence reads: CASNNQGGDQPQHF. The CDR3, as DNA: TGTGCCAGTAATAATCAGGGAGGAGATCAGCCCCAGCATTTT. The chain combines TRBV19 with TRBJ1-5; TRBD1 might be the D (5 bases). The CDR3 consists of 14 residues. Trimming shortened V by 7 bases and J by 5 bases, and 15 bases separated the two germline ends. Looked up from germline, CDR1 is LNHDA and CDR2 is SQIVND (reference sequence). Based on the CDR3 plus reference TRBV19 and TRBJ1-5, the full variable domain is DGGITQSPKYLFRKEGQNVTLSCEQNLNHDAMYWYRQDPGQGLRLIYYSQIVNDFQKGDIAEGYSVSREKKESFPLTVTSAQKNPTAFYLCASNNQGGDQPQHFGDGTRLSIL.

Regarding this clone: The junction does not match germline at one end; this may be a read error. The chain carries TRBV20-1 and TRBJ1-1, with D uncertain. The CDR3 spans 12 residues. Germline CDR1 DFQATT, CDR2 SNEGSKA (reference sequence). Written as DNA, the CDR3 is TGCAGTGCTAGTCCAGGATACGAAGTTCTAAATTGG. It translates to CSASPGYEVLNW.

The chain uses TRBV28 and TRBJ2-7, with TRBD2 identical over 9 bases. Trimming took 4 bases from V and 3 from J; bases not matched to a gene: 7. Germline assignment: CDR1 MDHEN and CDR2 SYDVKM. The CDR3 totals 15 residues. The CDR3 DNA sequence: TGTGCCAGCAGTTCTCAGGCGGGAGGGGACTACGAGCAGTACTTC. This codes for CASSSQAGGDYEQYF.

In this sample, this clone turned up a few times. V is TRBV5-1 and J is TRBJ2-2, with D perhaps matching TRBD1 (6 bases). The CDR3 spans 15 residues. Germline CDR1 and CDR2: SGHRS and YFSETQ. V was trimmed by 3 bases and J by 4 bases, leaving 13 bases between them. The CDR3 loop is CASSSQGEGTGELFF. CDR3 nucleotides: TGCGCCAGCAGCTCACAGGGTGAGGGCACCGGGGAGCTGTTTTTT.

The chain's CDR3 is CATRAGGRHNEQFF. CDR3 DNA: TGTGCCACCAGGGCGGGAGGGCGCCACAATGAGCAGTTCTTC. The chain employs TRBV24-1 and TRBJ2-1, with TRBD2 matching over 9 bases. The J segment lost 5 bases and the V segment lost 7 bases, leaving 5 bases of the junction unmatched. There are 14 residues in the CDR3. The germline gives CDR1 KGHDR, CDR2 SFDVKD.

The J gene is TRBJ2-7, the V gene TRBV5-1; 10 nucleotides line up with TRBD2. The V segment lost 5 bases and the J segment 2 bases; nucleotides outside the gene matches: 4. The germline V gene has CDR1 SGHRS and CDR2 YFSETQ. There are 14 residues in the CDR3. The CDR3 spells CASRTGLATYEQYF. The CDR3 DNA reads TGCGCCAGCAGAACGGGACTAGCGACCTACGAGCAGTACTTC.

This clone was counted between two and nine times. The chain links TRBV6-5 to TRBJ1-1; D gene unclear. V was cut by 0 bases and J by 0 bases, with 8 bases left in between. CDR3 size: 15 residues. Germline CDR1 and CDR2: MNHEY and SVGAGI. The CDR3 bases are TGTGCCAGCAGTTACTCTGCGCCCCTGAACACTGAAGCTTTCTTT. Its translation: CASSYSAPLNTEAFF.

The chain combines TRBV2 with TRBJ2-7; 11 positions agree with TRBD1. The V segment lost 6 bases and the J segment 7 bases; nucleotides outside the gene matches: 11. Germline assignment: CDR1 SNHLY and CDR2 FYNNEI. CDR3 length equals 15 residues. The CDR3 DNA reads as TGTGCCAGCAGGAGTATATGGACAGGGGGCGAAGAGCAGTACTTC. Its translation is CASRSIWTGGEEQYF.

The chain has TRBV7-6 and TRBJ2-3; 10 nucleotides match TRBD2. Trimming removed 5 bases from V and 2 bases from J; junction bases left unmatched: 7. Germline V CDR1 and CDR2: SGHVS, FNYEAQ. CDR3 size: 16 residues. The CDR3 reads CASSPRTSGFTDTQYF. In DNA form, the CDR3 reads TGTGCCAGCAGCCCGCGGACTAGCGGTTTCACAGATACGCAGTATTTT.

A remark on this clone: One end of the junction does not line up with germline, which may come from a read error. The chain links TRBV3-1 (or the pseudogene TRBV3-2) to TRBJ2-7; 7 positions agree with TRBD1. This CDR3 is built from 14 residues. Germline CDR1 and CDR2: LGHDT and YNNKEL (reference sequence). For the CDR3, the DNA is TGTGCCAGCAGCCAAGATCTGTCAGCGACAGGGTCCCTCTTC. This codes for CASSQDLSATGSLF.

This clone was seen a few times. The chain employs TRBV5-6 and TRBJ1-6; possibly TRBD1 for D (5 bases). Germline V gene sequence: CDR1 SGHDT, CDR2 YYEEEE. Trimming removed 4 bases from V and 10 bases from J, with 21 bases in between. The CDR3 has 16 residues. CDR3: CASSPPGGSAWSPLHF. The CDR3 bases are TGTGCCAGCAGCCCCCCGGGGGGGTCAGCGTGGTCACCCCTCCACTTT.

The chain has TRBV14 and TRBJ2-1; 8 bases fit TRBD1. Trimming at V came to 0 bases and at J to 12 bases, leaving 4 bases not matched to a gene. Germline CDR1 and CDR2: SGHDN and FVKESK. The CDR3 is 13 residues long. The DNA of the CDR3 is TGTGCCAGCAGCCAAGAGTGGGACAGGTGGCAGTTCTTC. The encoded protein is CASSQEWDRWQFF.

The CDR3 sequence: CASSPTGGTNSPLHF. The CDR3 region has the DNA TGTGCCAGCAGTCCTACAGGGGGAACGAATTCACCCCTCCACTTT. V is TRBV6-5 and J is TRBJ1-6, with TRBD1 matching 8 bases. The length of the CDR3 is 15 residues. Germline V gives CDR1 MNHEY, CDR2 SVGAGI. J lost 7 bases, V lost 5 bases, and 7 bases had no gene match.

This clone has just a few counts. This chain links TRBV5-5 with TRBJ2-4, with 7 positions matching TRBD1. Per the germline V gene, CDR1 is SGHKS and CDR2 is YYEKEE (reference sequence). The CDR3 spans 14 residues. With V trimmed by 0 bases and J by 9 bases, 6 bases remained unmatched. The CDR3 is CASSLEGQKGIQYF. The CDR3 coding sequence is TGTGCCAGCAGCTTGGAGGGACAGAAGGGCATTCAGTACTTC.

The chain uses TRBV30 and TRBJ2-4; perhaps TRBD1 as D (6 bases). The CDR3 totals 14 residues. Trimming removed 3 bases from V and 1 base from J, with 10 bases in between. Germline V gene lookup returns CDR1 GTSNPN and CDR2 SVGIG (reference sequence). Written as DNA, the CDR3 is TGTGCCTGGAGCAAAAGGGGGGCCAAAAACATTCAGTACTTC. It yields the protein CAWSKRGAKNIQYF.

The chain combines TRBV6-5 with TRBJ2-3; 10 bases align to TRBD1. The CDR3 has 14 residues. Germline lookup yields CDR1 MNHEY and CDR2 SVGAGI. V lost 5 bases and J lost 5; bases outside the gene matches: 4. DNA of the CDR3: TGTGCCAGCAGTCGACAGGGGGCGAAAGATACGCAGTATTTT. As protein: CASSRQGAKDTQYF.

V gene TRBV5-6 combines with J gene TRBJ2-5; 8 positions agree with TRBD1. This CDR3 is 16 amino acids long. Per the germline V gene, CDR1 is SGHDT and CDR2 is YYEEEE. The J segment lost 3 bases and the V segment lost 1 base, leaving 8 bases of the junction unmatched. CDR3 coding DNA: TGTGCCAGCAGCTTGTCCTACAGGGGGAAAGAAGAGACCCAGTACTTC. This encodes CASSLSYRGKEETQYF.

The rearrangement links TRBV5-1 to TRBJ2-2; 9 bases are shared with TRBD2. The germline CDR1 and CDR2 sequences are SGHRS and YFSETQ. The CDR3 is made up of 16 amino acids. The ends lost 4 bases at V and 3 bases at J; junction bases unmatched: 7. The CDR3 DNA reads TGCGCCAGCAGCACGCGGGAGGGCCTGGACACCGGGGAGCTGTTTTTT. Protein product: CASSTREGLDTGELFF.

The genes are TRBV7-3 and TRBJ2-1; no clear D. CDR3 size: 13 residues. Germline V lookup: CDR1 SGHTA, CDR2 FQGTGA. Trimming pared 3 bases from V and 0 bases from J, leaving 3 bases between. The CDR3: CASSLSSYNEQFF. Here the CDR3 DNA reads TGTGCCAGCAGCTTGAGCTCCTACAATGAGCAGTTCTTC.

This chain joins TRBV3-1 (or the pseudogene TRBV3-2) and TRBJ2-5, with 7 bases fitting TRBD1. The CDR3 length is 15 residues. The J segment lost 1 base and the V segment lost 5 bases, leaving 7 bases of the junction unmatched. Germline V CDR1 and CDR2: LGHDT, YNNKEL (reference sequence). As DNA, the CDR3 is TGTGCCAGCAGCTTCGTTGGACAGGCCCAAGAGACCCAGTACTTC. Amino acids: CASSFVGQAQETQYF.

CDR3 DNA: TGTGCCAGCAGCTTAGCCACTTATAATTCACCCCTCCACTTT. Its protein is CASSLATYNSPLHF. This chain joins TRBV7-8 and TRBJ1-6; no definite D call. The V end lost 0 bases, the J end lost 4 bases, and 4 bases lay between the germline ends. The V gene's germline CDR1 is SGHVS and CDR2 FQNEAQ. The CDR3 contains 14 residues.

V usage is TRBV30 and J usage is TRBJ1-2; D is unresolved. CDR1 is GTSNPN, CDR2 SVGIG, per germline (reference sequence). The CDR3 consists of 12 residues. Trimming left V 3 bases short and J 9 bases short, with 14 bases between. The CDR3 sequence: CAWRLAAGSYTF. The CDR3 DNA follows: TGTGCCTGGAGGTTGGCAGCGGGGAGCTACACCTTC.

The chain recombines TRBV3-1 (or the pseudogene TRBV3-2) with TRBJ2-1; 8 nucleotides line up with TRBD2. The V gene's germline CDR1 is LGHDT and CDR2 YNNKEL (reference sequence). The CDR3 has 17 amino acids. Germline trimming cut 0 bases from V and 1 base from J; bases unmatched to any gene: 5. The CDR3 nucleotides read TGTGCCAGCAGCCAAGATTCCAGCGGGGGTTCCTACAATGAGCAGTTCTTC. It translates to CASSQDSSGGSYNEQFF.

The chain carries TRBV20-1 and TRBJ1-1, with D possibly TRBD1 on 5 matching bases. Germline loops: CDR1 DFQATT, CDR2 SNEGSKA (reference sequence). The CDR3 has 14 residues. V gave up 3 bases and J gave up 0 bases, with 11 bases separating them. CDR3 coding DNA: TGCAGTGCTAGTCGACAGAACATGAACACTGAAGCTTTCTTT. Translated, it gives CSASRQNMNTEAFF.

The chain recombines TRBV9 with TRBJ2-7; 8 bases align to TRBD1. From germline, CDR1 is SGDLS and CDR2 YYNGEE. Germline trimming cut 5 bases from V and 6 bases from J; bases unmatched to any gene: 7. The CDR3 is made up of 13 amino acids. Here the CDR3 reads CASSLSQGVEQYF. CDR3 sequence (DNA): TGTGCCAGCAGTTTGTCACAGGGGGTCGAGCAGTACTTC.

This chain joins TRBV5-4 and TRBJ2-2; 10 bases are shared with TRBD2. V lost 2 bases and J lost 2; bases outside the gene matches: 0. Germline assignment: CDR1 SGHNT and CDR2 YYREEE (reference sequence). This CDR3 has 15 residues. Here the CDR3 reads CASSLLAGNTGELFF. For the CDR3, the DNA is TGTGCCAGCAGCTTACTAGCGGGAAACACCGGGGAGCTGTTTTTT.

The chain has TRBV28 and TRBJ2-5; D uncertain. Germline CDR1 is MDHEN and CDR2 is SYDVKM. CDR3 size: 11 residues. The V end was cut by 8 bases, the J end by 4 bases, with 8 bases between. DNA for the CDR3: TGTGCCAGCTATAGAAGAGAGACCCAGTACTTC. Translation gives CASYRRETQYF. Together with reference TRBV28 and TRBJ2-5, the CDR3 gives the full variable domain: DVKVTQSSRYLVKRTGEKVFLECVQDMDHENMFWYRQDPGLGLRLIYFSYDVKMKEKGDIPEGYSVSREKKERFSLILESASTNQTSMYLCASYRRETQYFGPGTRLLVL.

The gene calls are TRBV28 and TRBJ2-3; no clear D. The CDR3 runs 12 residues. V lost 8 bases to trimming and J lost 1 base, with 7 bases between them. The V gene's germline CDR1 is MDHEN and CDR2 SYDVKM. CDR3: CASGQGTDTQYF. The CDR3 bases are TGTGCCAGCGGCCAGGGCACAGATACGCAGTATTTT.